Listed below are T cell receptor beta chains from one sample, sequenced in a study of cytomegalovirus exposure and HLA in healthy donors. Sequencing was performed with immunoSEQ multiplex PCR; in TCRdb, only in-frame clones are kept and a portion is missing. The sample shows 90,000 to 100,000 clones, around 93% of them seen only once. Specimen: PBMCs. Receptors were obtained from a woman between 25 and 40 years old in good health and CMV-seropositive. The conserved cysteine and the conserved F or W are not part of the CDR3 here. Fields, in order: V gene, J gene, CDR3 protein.

V: TRBV28
J: TRBJ2-7
CDR3: ASSFQVGGQQY

V: TRBV11-2
J: -
CDR3: ASSQVAGGPKYEQY

V: TRBV20-1
J: TRBJ2-1
CDR3: SARGYNEQF

V: TRBV27
J: TRBJ2-3
CDR3: ASSSHIFQTQY

V: TRBV29-1
J: TRBJ2-7
CDR3: SVGALGTGLSYEQY

V: TRBV13
J: TRBJ2-7
CDR3: ASSSGSGEGNEQY

V: TRBV28
J: TRBJ2-5
CDR3: ASTPGGTETQY

V: TRBV5-6
J: TRBJ1-1
CDR3: ASRPTGTLEAF

V: TRBV19
J: TRBJ2-2
CDR3: ASRNSGSLVGELF

V: TRBV19
J: TRBJ1-5
CDR3: ASSIEGWERQPQH

V: TRBV4-2
J: TRBJ1-1
CDR3: ASSQTTPNTEAF

V: TRBV28
J: TRBJ2-7
CDR3: ASSFAGNSYEQY

V: TRBV19
J: TRBJ2-1
CDR3: ASSPWTSGINEQF

V: TRBV27
J: TRBJ2-6
CDR3: ASSSSNSGANVLT

V: TRBV25-1
J: TRBJ2-7
CDR3: ASSAGEAYEQY

V: TRBV28
J: TRBJ2-7
CDR3: ASRTDTYEQY

V: TRBV2
J: TRBJ2-7
CDR3: ATAGGPVEQY

V: TRBV18
J: TRBJ2-5
CDR3: ASSPDSGGWETQY

V: TRBV9
J: TRBJ2-7
CDR3: ASSAHSGSSYEQY

V: TRBV7-2
J: TRBJ2-7
CDR3: ASSLAFQGYEQY

V: TRBV6-5
J: TRBJ1-1
CDR3: ASRTYRDSGTEAF

V: TRBV11-2
J: TRBJ1-1
CDR3: ASSLRQGDTEAF

V: TRBV28
J: TRBJ2-3
CDR3: ASRYGAGGTDTQY

V: TRBV5-4
J: TRBJ2-7
CDR3: ASSLGPGGPIFSYEQY

V: TRBV9
J: TRBJ2-1
CDR3: ASSVVGSGRNNEQF

V: TRBV28
J: TRBJ1-3
CDR3: ASSLSLPGNTIY

V: TRBV2
J: TRBJ2-3
CDR3: ASSDIVALTDTQY

V: TRBV7-2
J: TRBJ1-2
CDR3: ASSLDFGSYGYT

V: TRBV5-1
J: TRBJ2-5
CDR3: ASSSRYQETQY

V: TRBV5-4
J: TRBJ2-7
CDR3: ASSLERGTYEQY

V: TRBV25-1
J: TRBJ2-3
CDR3: ASSDPFSDTQY

V: TRBV30
J: TRBJ2-1
CDR3: AWRSGTSGIYEQF

V: TRBV30
J: TRBJ2-4
CDR3: AWSGSGSKNIQY

V: TRBV28
J: TRBJ2-7
CDR3: ASSIGLAGTEQY

V: TRBV28
J: TRBJ2-2
CDR3: ASTLDRGVTGELF

V: TRBV2
J: TRBJ2-1
CDR3: ASETSGSSYNEQF

V: TRBV5-1
J: TRBJ2-1
CDR3: ASSFGLAGIKSYNEQF

V: TRBV5-8
J: TRBJ2-1
CDR3: ASTEAYNEQF

V: TRBV5-5
J: TRBJ2-3
CDR3: ASSVGLDSTDTQY

V: TRBV6-1
J: TRBJ2-1
CDR3: ASTPPNRGFKLQF

V: TRBV5-8
J: TRBJ2-7
CDR3: ASIRSTGYEQY

V: TRBV19
J: TRBJ2-3
CDR3: ASNLAGAIDTQY

V: TRBV7-2
J: TRBJ1-5
CDR3: ASSPRPEGPQH

V: TRBV15
J: TRBJ1-6
CDR3: ATSRVATGGSPLH

V: TRBV2
J: TRBJ2-1
CDR3: ASSEVVSFTSYNEQF

V: TRBV28
J: TRBJ2-2
CDR3: ASTAMVAGGPDTGELF

V: TRBV2
J: TRBJ1-2
CDR3: ASTGTGGFYGYT

V: TRBV7-2
J: TRBJ2-7
CDR3: ASSFSGLSSYEQY

V: TRBV4-1
J: TRBJ2-5
CDR3: ASSPTSPGETQY

V: TRBV28
J: TRBJ1-5
CDR3: ASSFRGVGQPQH

V: TRBV7-2
J: TRBJ2-2
CDR3: ASSIGLAYTGELF

V: TRBV6-5
J: TRBJ1-4
CDR3: ASSYDGRGGEKLF

V: TRBV6-6
J: TRBJ1-1
CDR3: ASSYPGTDSNTEAF

V: TRBV4-3
J: TRBJ2-3
CDR3: ASSQGPGLAGASTDTQY